Following are 25 T cell receptor beta chains from one sample sequenced in a study of blood T cell repertoires in COVID-19. Data came from immunoSEQ multiplex PCR; TCRdb stores just in-frame clones and leaves some out. Of just under 350,000 clones detected, about 83% appear once; the ten largest clones hold approximately 3%. Specimen: peripheral blood. These receptors originate from a man younger than 40 with active or convalescent COVID-19.

J is TRBJ2-3 and V is TRBV5-4; D may be TRBD1 (6 bases). Germline assignment: CDR1 SGHNT and CDR2 YYREEE (reference sequence). V was clipped by 3 bases and J by 2 bases, with 19 bases between them. The CDR3 is made up of 17 amino acids. The CDR3 loop is CASSSRGGSAYTDTQYF. CDR3 nucleotide sequence: TGTGCCAGCAGCTCCCGAGGGGGAAGCGCATACACAGATACGCAGTATTTT. Full variable domain (remainder filled in from reference TRBV5-4 and TRBJ2-3): ETGVTQSPTHLIKTRGQQVTLRCSSQSGHNTVSWYQQALGQGPQFIFQYYREEENGRGNFPPRFSGLQFPNYSSELNVNALELDDSALYLCASSSRGGSAYTDTQYFGPGTRLTVL.

The J gene is TRBJ1-2, the V gene TRBV14; 8 bases fit TRBD1. Losses at the gene ends were 5 bases for V and 4 bases for J; bases not matched to a gene: 6. Looked up from germline, CDR1 is SGHDN and CDR2 is FVKESK. The CDR3 covers 14 residues. In nucleotides, the CDR3 is TGTGCCAGCAGCACAGGACAGGGCCTCTATGGCTACACCTTC. It codes for CASSTGQGLYGYTF.

The V and J genes are TRBV9 and TRBJ2-7; perhaps TRBD2 as D (6 bases). Germline V gives CDR1 SGDLS, CDR2 YYNGEE. Between the trimmed V and J ends, which lost 0 bases and 6 bases, there was a span of 10 bases. The CDR3 consists of 13 residues. The CDR3 reads CASSVVDSGEQYF. CDR3 nucleotides: TGTGCCAGCAGCGTAGTTGATAGCGGCGAGCAGTACTTC.

The rearrangement links TRBV7-8 to TRBJ1-5, with D possibly TRBD1 on 6 matching bases. Trimming shortened V by 3 bases and J by 0 bases, and 15 bases separated the two germline ends. This CDR3 comprises 17 residues. The germline gives CDR1 SGHVS, CDR2 FQNEAQ. CDR3 sequence reads: CASSFVQGAYSNQPQHF. In DNA form, the CDR3 reads TGTGCCAGCAGCTTCGTACAGGGAGCCTATAGCAATCAGCCCCAGCATTTT.

In nucleotides, the CDR3 is TGTGCCAGTAGCGGGACTAGCGCGCAAGAGACCCAGTACTTC. Its translation is CASSGTSAQETQYF. V is TRBV19 and J is TRBJ2-5; 10 bases match TRBD2. In germline, CDR1 is LNHDA, CDR2 SQIVND (reference sequence). V was pared by 6 bases and J by 2 bases, with 3 bases of the junction left unmatched. The CDR3 extends over 14 amino acids. The variable domain in full, completed from reference TRBV19 and TRBJ2-5, reads DGGITQSPKYLFRKEGQNVTLSCEQNLNHDAMYWYRQDPGQGLRLIYYSQIVNDFQKGDIAEGYSVSREKKESFPLTVTSAQKNPTAFYLCASSGTSAQETQYFGPGTRLLVL.

This chain uses TRBV18 with TRBJ2-3; TRBD2 might be the D (6 bases). There are 16 residues in the CDR3. Trimming took off 5 bases at V and 2 bases at J, with 17 bases between the two ends. Germline V CDR1 and CDR2: KGHSH, LQKENI. This CDR3 is CASSSLADRNTDTQYF. The DNA of the CDR3 is TGTGCCAGCTCATCCTTAGCGGACCGGAACACAGATACGCAGTATTTT.

This chain connects TRBV6-5 to TRBJ1-1, with D uncertain. This CDR3 comprises 12 residues. Germline V CDR1 and CDR2: MNHEY, SVGAGI. V lost 7 bases and J lost 5, with 11 bases in between. The CDR3, as DNA: TGTGCCAGCACCAACGGAGGGACTGAAGCTTTCTTT. The encoded protein is CASTNGGTEAFF.

The chain is built from TRBV5-8 and TRBJ1-4; 12 bases match TRBD1. Germline values: CDR1 SGHTS, CDR2 YDEGEE. The trim removed 0 bases at V and 6 bases at J, leaving 6 bases unmatched. CDR3 length equals 17 residues. The CDR3 sequence: CASSLGDRGPWDEKLFF. CDR3 sequence (DNA): TGTGCCAGCAGCTTGGGGGACAGGGGGCCCTGGGATGAAAAACTGTTTTTT.

V and J are TRBV4-3 and TRBJ2-7; 8 bases align to TRBD2. Germline V gives CDR1 LGHNA, CDR2 YSLEER. Trimming removed 4 bases from V and 4 bases from J; junction bases left unmatched: 6. The CDR3 runs to 14 residues. CDR3 sequence (DNA): TGCGCCAGCAGCCCCGGGACTAGGGATTACGAGCAGTACTTC. Its translation: CASSPGTRDYEQYF.

The rearrangement joins TRBV7-2 to TRBJ1-5; D gene unclear. The CDR3 totals 12 residues. Trimming removed 5 bases from V and 7 bases from J, with 9 bases in between. The germline V gene has CDR1 SGHTA and CDR2 FQGNSA. CDR3 DNA sequence: TGTGCCAGCAGCCCGCCGGGACAGCCCCAGCATTTT. Residues: CASSPPGQPQHF.

CDR3 protein: CATSRDLQYSGELFF. The CDR3 DNA is TGTGCCACCAGCAGAGATCTACAGTACTCCGGGGAGCTGTTTTTT. The V call is TRBV15, the J call TRBJ2-2; D remains unclear. Germline V lookup: CDR1 LNHNV, CDR2 YYDKDF (reference sequence). The CDR3 totals 15 residues. Trimming took off 0 bases at V and 6 bases at J, with 11 bases between the two ends.

This clone was seen only a few times. This chain links TRBV9 with TRBJ1-4; D unresolved. CDR3 length equals 14 residues. V lost 4 bases and J 8 bases, leaving 15 bases between the germline ends. Germline V CDR1 and CDR2: SGDLS, YYNGEE. CDR3 amino acids: CASSPHGRAEKLFF. The CDR3 DNA reads TGTGCCAGCAGCCCTCATGGGCGGGCGGAAAAACTGTTTTTT.

This chain uses TRBV6-5 with TRBJ2-3, with 8 bases fitting TRBD2. CDR1 MNHEY and CDR2 SVGAGI come from the germline V gene. V was clipped by 5 bases and J by 3 bases; unmatched bases: 7. The CDR3 loop spans 15 amino acids. The CDR3 DNA sequence: TGTGCCAGCAGTCTCCAGCGGGAGCGGACAGATACGCAGTATTTT. Translating it yields CASSLQRERTDTQYF.

The gene calls are TRBV4-1 and TRBJ2-1; no clear D gene. This CDR3 is 13 amino acids long. V lost 4 bases to trimming and J lost 6 bases, with 10 bases between them. Germline CDR1 reads MGHRA; CDR2 reads YSYEKL. DNA of the CDR3: TGCGCCAGCAGCCGAGTAGTTGGCAATGAGCAGTTCTTC. Residues: CASSRVVGNEQFF.

This clone occurred once. J is TRBJ2-6 and V is TRBV11-2; tentative D call: TRBD1 (7 bases). The length of the CDR3 is 17 residues. Trimming took off 5 bases at V and 2 bases at J, with 16 bases between the two ends. Germline assignment: CDR1 SGHAT and CDR2 FQNNGV. In DNA form, the CDR3 reads TGTGCCAGCAGCCACCCCCTCAGGGGGGCTGGGGCCAACGTCCTGACTTTC. It yields the protein CASSHPLRGAGANVLTF.

This CDR3 is CASSLSGQGNGYTF. The CDR3 coding sequence is TGTGCCAGCAGCTTAAGTGGACAGGGGAATGGCTACACCTTC. This sequence joins TRBV7-3 and TRBJ1-2; 9 positions agree with TRBD1. The CDR3 is 14 residues long. The germline V gene encodes CDR1 SGHTA and CDR2 FQGTGA. V was pared by 1 base and J by 6 bases, with 3 bases of the junction left unmatched.

V usage is TRBV14 and J usage is TRBJ2-1, with D possibly being TRBD1 (6 bases). The CDR3 is 14 amino acids. The V end was cut by 4 bases, the J end by 9 bases, with 16 bases between. Germline V gene data show CDR1 as SGHDN and CDR2 as FVKESK. CDR3 sequence: CASSPRLQGGEQFF. The CDR3 bases are TGTGCCAGCAGCCCCCGATTACAGGGCGGTGAGCAGTTCTTC.

This sequence joins TRBV18 and TRBJ2-7, with 10 positions matching TRBD2. The germline V gene encodes CDR1 KGHSH and CDR2 LQKENI. CDR3 length equals 15 residues. Unmatched junction bases numbered 11, after V lost 5 bases and J lost 7 bases. DNA for the CDR3: TGTGCCAGCTCAACCCGGCTAGCGGGAGAGGGAGAGCAGTACTTC. Translating it yields CASSTRLAGEGEQYF.

This chain connects TRBV6-2 or TRBV6-3 to TRBJ2-1; TRBD1 matches 8 bases. CDR3 size: 17 residues. Germline V gene sequence: CDR1 MNHEY, CDR2 SVGEGT. Losses at the gene ends were 0 bases for V and 8 bases for J; bases not matched to a gene: 12. The CDR3 bases are TGTGCCAGCAGTTACTCGTCCAGGGGGCGCGAACTATATGAGCAGTTCTTC. This encodes CASSYSSRGRELYEQFF.

In this sample, this clone turned up once. V usage is TRBV7-2 and J usage is TRBJ2-3; 10 positions match TRBD2. This CDR3 is 14 amino acids long. CDR1 is SGHTA, CDR2 FQGNSA, per germline. The V gene end was trimmed by 5 bases and the J gene end by 14 bases; junction bases not matched to a gene: 13. DNA of the CDR3: TGTGCCAGCAGCATTATAGCGGGGGGCCATCTTCCGTATTTT. Its translation: CASSIIAGGHLPYF.

This clone appeared a single time. V gene TRBV27 combines with J gene TRBJ1-1, with D possibly matching TRBD1 (6 bases). The CDR3 has 10 residues. Germline V lookup: CDR1 MNHEY, CDR2 SMNVEV (reference sequence). The CDR3 loop is CVTGTSVAFF. The CDR3 DNA reads TGTGTTACCGGGACATCTGTCGCTTTCTTT.

This clone was detected only a few times. The rearrangement joins TRBV5-1 to TRBJ2-1; TRBD2 matches at 10 bases. Germline assignment: CDR1 SGHRS and CDR2 YFSETQ. This CDR3 has 15 residues. J gave up 4 bases and V 4 bases, and 5 bases lay outside the gene matches. The DNA for the CDR3 is TGCGCCAGCAGCCCCCCACTAGCGGGGTACAATGAGCAGTTCTTC. As protein: CASSPPLAGYNEQFF.

The CDR3 DNA is TGTGCCAGCAGCTTAGGGACATATGGCTACACCTTC. Protein sequence: CASSLGTYGYTF. V gene TRBV7-2 combines with J gene TRBJ1-2; TRBD1 is a possible D gene (5 bases). Trimming took 1 base from V and 5 from J, leaving 5 bases between them. CDR1 is SGHTA, CDR2 FQGNSA, per germline. The CDR3 consists of 12 residues.

This clone was observed once. The V gene is TRBV24-1, the J gene TRBJ1-2; D may be TRBD1 (6 bases). V was trimmed by 2 bases and J by 3 bases, leaving 15 bases between them. This CDR3 is 16 amino acids long. Germline CDR1 reads KGHDR; CDR2 reads SFDVKD. CDR3 coding DNA: TGTGCCACCAGTGATTCTCCCCCGGACAGCCACTATGGCTACACCTTC. The encoded protein is CATSDSPPDSHYGYTF.

V is TRBV11-3 and J is TRBJ1-1; D not certain. The CDR3 totals 14 residues. V dropped 1 base and J dropped 4 bases, with 10 bases sitting between them. Germline V gene lookup returns CDR1 SGHNT and CDR2 YENEEA. CDR3 DNA: TGTGCCAGCAGCTTAGGACTATTCGGCACTGAAGCTTTCTTT. This sequence encodes CASSLGLFGTEAFF.